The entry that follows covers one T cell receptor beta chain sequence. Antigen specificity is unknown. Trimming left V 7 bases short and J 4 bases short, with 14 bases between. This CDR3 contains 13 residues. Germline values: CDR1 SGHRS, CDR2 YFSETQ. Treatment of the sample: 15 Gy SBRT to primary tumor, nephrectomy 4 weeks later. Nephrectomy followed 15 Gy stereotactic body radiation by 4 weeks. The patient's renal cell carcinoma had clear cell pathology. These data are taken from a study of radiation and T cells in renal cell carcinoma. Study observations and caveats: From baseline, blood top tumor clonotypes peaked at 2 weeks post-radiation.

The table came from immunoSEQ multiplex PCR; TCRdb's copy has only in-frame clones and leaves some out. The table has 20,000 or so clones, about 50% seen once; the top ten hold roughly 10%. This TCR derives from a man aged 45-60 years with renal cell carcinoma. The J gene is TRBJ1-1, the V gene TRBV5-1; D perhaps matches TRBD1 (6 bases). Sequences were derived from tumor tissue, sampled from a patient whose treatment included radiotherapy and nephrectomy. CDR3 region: CASEQGSGTEAFF. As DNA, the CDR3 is TGCGCCAGCGAACAGGGATCTGGCACTGAAGCTTTCTTT.